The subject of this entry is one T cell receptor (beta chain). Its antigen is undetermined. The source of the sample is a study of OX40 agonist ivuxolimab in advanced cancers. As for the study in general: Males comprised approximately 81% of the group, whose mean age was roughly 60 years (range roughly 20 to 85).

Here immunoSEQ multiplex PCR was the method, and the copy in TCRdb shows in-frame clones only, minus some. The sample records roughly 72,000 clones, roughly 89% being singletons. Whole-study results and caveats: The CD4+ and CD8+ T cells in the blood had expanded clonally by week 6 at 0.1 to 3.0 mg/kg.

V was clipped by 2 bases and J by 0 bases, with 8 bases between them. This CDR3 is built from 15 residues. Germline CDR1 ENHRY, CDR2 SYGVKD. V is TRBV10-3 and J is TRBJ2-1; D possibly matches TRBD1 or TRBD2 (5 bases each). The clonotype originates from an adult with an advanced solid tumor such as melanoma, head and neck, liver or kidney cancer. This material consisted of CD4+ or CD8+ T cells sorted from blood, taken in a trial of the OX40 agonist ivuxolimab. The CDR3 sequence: CAISELRGSYNEQFF. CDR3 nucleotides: TGTGCCATCAGTGAGCTGAGGGGCTCCTACAATGAGCAGTTCTTC.